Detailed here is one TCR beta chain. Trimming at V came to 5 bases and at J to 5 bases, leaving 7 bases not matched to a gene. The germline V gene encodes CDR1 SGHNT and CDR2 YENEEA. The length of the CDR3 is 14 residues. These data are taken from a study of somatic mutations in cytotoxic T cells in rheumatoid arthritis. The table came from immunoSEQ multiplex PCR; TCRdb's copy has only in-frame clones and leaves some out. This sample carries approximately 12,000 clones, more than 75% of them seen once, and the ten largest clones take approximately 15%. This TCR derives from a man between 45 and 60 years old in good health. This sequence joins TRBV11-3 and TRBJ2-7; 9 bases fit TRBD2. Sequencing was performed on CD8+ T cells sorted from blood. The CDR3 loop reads CASSAGLAIDEQYF. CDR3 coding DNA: TGTGCCAGCAGCGCTGGACTAGCGATTGACGAGCAGTACTTC.